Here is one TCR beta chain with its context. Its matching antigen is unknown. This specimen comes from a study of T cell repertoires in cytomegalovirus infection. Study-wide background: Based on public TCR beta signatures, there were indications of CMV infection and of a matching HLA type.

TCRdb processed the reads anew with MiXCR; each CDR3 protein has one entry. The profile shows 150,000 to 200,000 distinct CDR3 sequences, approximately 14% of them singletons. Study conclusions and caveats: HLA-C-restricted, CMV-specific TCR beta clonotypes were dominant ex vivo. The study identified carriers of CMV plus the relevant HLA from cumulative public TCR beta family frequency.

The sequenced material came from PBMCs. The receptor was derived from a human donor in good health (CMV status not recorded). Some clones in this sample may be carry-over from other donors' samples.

The CDR3 sequence is CASSDSQRGSLHNEQFF. The CDR3 DNA reads TGTGCCAGCAGTGACTCCCAGCGGGGGTCGTTGCACAATGAGCAGTTCTTC. This chain connects TRBV6-4 to TRBJ2-1, with TRBD2 matching 8 bases. This CDR3 comprises 17 residues. V dropped 0 bases and J dropped 5; count of bases not matched to a gene: 9. From germline, CDR1 is MRHNA and CDR2 SNTAGT.